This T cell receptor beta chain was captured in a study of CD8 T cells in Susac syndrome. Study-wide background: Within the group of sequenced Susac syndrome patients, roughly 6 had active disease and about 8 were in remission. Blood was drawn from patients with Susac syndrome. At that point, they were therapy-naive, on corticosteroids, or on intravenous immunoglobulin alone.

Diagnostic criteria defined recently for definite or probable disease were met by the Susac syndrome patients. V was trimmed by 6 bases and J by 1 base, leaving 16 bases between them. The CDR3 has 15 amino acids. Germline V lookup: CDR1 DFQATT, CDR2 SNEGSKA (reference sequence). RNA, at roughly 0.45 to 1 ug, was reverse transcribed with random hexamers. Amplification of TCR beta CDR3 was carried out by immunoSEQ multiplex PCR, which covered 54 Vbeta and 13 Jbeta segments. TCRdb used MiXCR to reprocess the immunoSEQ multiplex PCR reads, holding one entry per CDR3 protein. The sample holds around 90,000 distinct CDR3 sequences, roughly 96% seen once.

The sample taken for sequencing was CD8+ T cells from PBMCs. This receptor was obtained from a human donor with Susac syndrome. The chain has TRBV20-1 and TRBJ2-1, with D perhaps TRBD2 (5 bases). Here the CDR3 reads CSADPGGSSYNEQFF. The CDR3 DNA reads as TGCAGTGCGGATCCAGGAGGAAGTTCCTACAATGAGCAGTTCTTC.